This T cell receptor beta chain stems from a study of T cells in Graves' hyperthyroidism and ophthalmopathy. Diagnosing involved the use of clinical symptoms, serum thyroxine and TRAb, thyroid ultrasound and orbital computed tomography. Amplified TCR beta CDR3 regions derived from RNA transcripts. The TCR CDR3 was amplified in a first-round RT-PCR using the HTBI primer set. Via MiXCR, TCRdb re-called the multiplex PCR reads, giving one row per CDR3 protein. The table has over 400,000 distinct CDR3 sequences, 22% seen once. Whole-study results and caveats: Within blood appeared most thyroid clonotypes that had expanded above 0.001. Ophthalmopathy was predicted by the model a median of approximately six months ahead of onset.

A note on this clonotype: Its antigen is still unknown.

Germline V gene sequence: CDR1 KGHDR, CDR2 SFDVKD. The V gene lost 10 bases and the J gene lost 3 bases, with 27 bases spanning the gap. The length of the CDR3 is 17 residues. J is TRBJ2-7 and V is TRBV24-1, with a weak D call TRBD1 (6 bases). This receptor was identified in a woman in her 70s with Graves' ophthalmopathy. Specimen: blood. CDR3 DNA sequence: TGTGCCACACCTAAGAGCCGTACAGGGTACCTCTTCTACGAGCAGTACTTC. As protein: CATPKSRTGYLFYEQYF.